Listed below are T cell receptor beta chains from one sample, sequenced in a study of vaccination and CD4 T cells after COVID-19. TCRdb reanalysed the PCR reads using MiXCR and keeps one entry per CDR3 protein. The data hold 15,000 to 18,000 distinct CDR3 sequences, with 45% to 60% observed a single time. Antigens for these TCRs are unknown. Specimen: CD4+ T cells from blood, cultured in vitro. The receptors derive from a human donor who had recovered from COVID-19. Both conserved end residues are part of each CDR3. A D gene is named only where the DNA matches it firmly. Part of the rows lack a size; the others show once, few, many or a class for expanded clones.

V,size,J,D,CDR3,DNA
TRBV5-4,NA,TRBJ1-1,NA,CASSQGTSTEAFF,TGTGCCAGCAGCCAGGGCACCTCCACTGAAGCTTTCTTT
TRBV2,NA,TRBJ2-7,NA,CASRTGLLSSYEQYF,TGTGCCAGCAGGACGGGACTTTTAAGCTCCTACGAGCAGTACTTC
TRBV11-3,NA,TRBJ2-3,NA,CASTTTRGTDTQYF,TGTGCCAGCACTACCACAAGGGGGACAGATACGCAGTATTTT
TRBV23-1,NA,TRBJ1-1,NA,CASSQRTGMGNTEAFF,TGCGCCAGCAGTCAGAGAACAGGGATGGGGAACACTGAAGCTTTCTTT
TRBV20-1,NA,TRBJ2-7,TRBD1,CSAGGTGNSEQYF,TGCAGTGCAGGGGGGACAGGGAACAGCGAGCAGTACTTC
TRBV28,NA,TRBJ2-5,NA,CASSLIDFGGKETQYF,TGTGCCAGCAGTTTGATCGATTTCGGGGGAAAAGAGACCCAGTACTTC
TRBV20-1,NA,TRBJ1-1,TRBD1,CSAKGAMNTEAFF,TGCAGTGCCAAGGGGGCCATGAACACTGAAGCTTTCTTT
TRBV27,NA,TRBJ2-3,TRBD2,CASSPLTSGTGTDTQYF,TGTGCCAGCAGTCCCCTGACTAGCGGGACCGGCACAGATACGCAGTATTTT
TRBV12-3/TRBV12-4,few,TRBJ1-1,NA,CASSLIMAGNTEAFF,TGTGCCAGCAGCCTAATCATGGCAGGGAACACTGAAGCTTTCTTT
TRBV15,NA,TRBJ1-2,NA,CATSPGANYGYTF,TGTGCCACCAGCCCGGGGGCAAACTATGGCTACACCTTC
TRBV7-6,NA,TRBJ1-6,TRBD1,CASSRRQGVYNSPLHF,TGTGCCAGCAGTCGGAGACAGGGGGTTTATAATTCACCCCTCCACTTT
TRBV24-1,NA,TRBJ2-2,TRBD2,CATSDFKAGGYTGELFF,TGTGCCACCAGTGATTTCAAGGCGGGAGGATACACCGGGGAGCTGTTTTTT
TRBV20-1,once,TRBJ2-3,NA,CSARALASTDTQYF,TGCAGTGCTAGAGCGTTGGCTAGCACAGATACGCAGTATTTT
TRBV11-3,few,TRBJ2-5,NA,CASSSGAGTQETQYF,TGTGCCAGCAGCTCGGGGGCCGGGACCCAAGAGACCCAGTACTTC
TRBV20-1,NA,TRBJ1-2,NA,CSAPPEGLNYGYTF,TGCAGTGCTCCCCCAGAGGGGCTTAACTATGGCTACACCTTC
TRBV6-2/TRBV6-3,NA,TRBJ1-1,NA,CASSIDTEAFF,TGTGCCAGCTCAATAGACACTGAAGCTTTCTTT
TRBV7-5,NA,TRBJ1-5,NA,CISVSEAPTNQPQHF,NA
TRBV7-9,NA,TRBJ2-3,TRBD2,CASSLGGWGRASVETDTQYF,TGTGCCAGCAGCTTAGGAGGTTGGGGGAGGGCCTCGGTTGAGACAGATACGCAGTATTTT
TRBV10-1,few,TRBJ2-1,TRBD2,CASSGGGLDGRYEQFF,TGCGCCAGCAGTGGCGGGGGACTAGACGGTCGTTATGAGCAGTTCTTC
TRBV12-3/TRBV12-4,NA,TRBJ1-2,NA,CASSFDTPTGYGYTF,TGTGCCAGCAGTTTCGACACCCCGACTGGGTATGGCTACACCTTC
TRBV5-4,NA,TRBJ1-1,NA,CASRPGGTNAEAFF,TGTGCCAGCAGGCCGGGGGGGACGAACGCTGAAGCTTTCTTT
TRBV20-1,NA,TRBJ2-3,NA,CSASPDVDTQYF,TGCAGTGCTAGCCCTGACGTCGATACGCAGTATTTT
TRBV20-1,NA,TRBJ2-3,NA,CSASDPLRTLPTDTQYF,TGCAGTGCTAGCGATCCCCTTCGAACCCTCCCCACAGATACGCAGTATTTT
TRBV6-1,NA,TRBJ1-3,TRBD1,CASSESGGYTIYF,TGTGCCAGCAGTGAATCAGGGGGCTACACCATATATTTT
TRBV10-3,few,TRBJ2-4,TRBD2,CAISESVAGVRTKNIQYF,TGTGCCATCAGTGAGTCGGTAGCGGGAGTTCGGACCAAAAACATTCAGTACTTC
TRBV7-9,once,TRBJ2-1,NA,CASSYHRGTAANEQFF,TGTGCCAGCAGCTACCACCGGGGGACCGCGGCCAATGAGCAGTTCTTC
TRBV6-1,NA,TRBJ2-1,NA,CASLSYNEQFF,TGTGCCTCTCTCAGCTACAATGAGCAGTTCTTC
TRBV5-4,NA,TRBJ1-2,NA,CASSLEIGRAGYTF,TGTGCCAGCAGCTTGGAAATAGGGCGGGCTGGCTACACCTTC
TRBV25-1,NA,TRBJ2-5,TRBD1,CASKPGGQETQYF,TGTGCCAGCAAACCAGGGGGTCAAGAGACCCAGTACTTC
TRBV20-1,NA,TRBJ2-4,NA,CSASPGNIQYF,TGCAGTGCTAGCCCAGGGAACATTCAGTACTTC
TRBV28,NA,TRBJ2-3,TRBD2,CAGGLAGNTDTQYF,TGTGCCGGGGGACTAGCGGGTAACACAGATACGCAGTATTTT
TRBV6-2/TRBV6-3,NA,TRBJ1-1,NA,CASSYSGVAFGQMNTEAFF,TGTGCCAGCAGTTACTCTGGGGTGGCGTTCGGACAGATGAACACTGAAGCTTTCTTT
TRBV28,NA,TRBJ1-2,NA,CASQGGQESQYGYTF,TGTGCCAGCCAAGGGGGGCAGGAATCTCAGTATGGCTACACCTTC